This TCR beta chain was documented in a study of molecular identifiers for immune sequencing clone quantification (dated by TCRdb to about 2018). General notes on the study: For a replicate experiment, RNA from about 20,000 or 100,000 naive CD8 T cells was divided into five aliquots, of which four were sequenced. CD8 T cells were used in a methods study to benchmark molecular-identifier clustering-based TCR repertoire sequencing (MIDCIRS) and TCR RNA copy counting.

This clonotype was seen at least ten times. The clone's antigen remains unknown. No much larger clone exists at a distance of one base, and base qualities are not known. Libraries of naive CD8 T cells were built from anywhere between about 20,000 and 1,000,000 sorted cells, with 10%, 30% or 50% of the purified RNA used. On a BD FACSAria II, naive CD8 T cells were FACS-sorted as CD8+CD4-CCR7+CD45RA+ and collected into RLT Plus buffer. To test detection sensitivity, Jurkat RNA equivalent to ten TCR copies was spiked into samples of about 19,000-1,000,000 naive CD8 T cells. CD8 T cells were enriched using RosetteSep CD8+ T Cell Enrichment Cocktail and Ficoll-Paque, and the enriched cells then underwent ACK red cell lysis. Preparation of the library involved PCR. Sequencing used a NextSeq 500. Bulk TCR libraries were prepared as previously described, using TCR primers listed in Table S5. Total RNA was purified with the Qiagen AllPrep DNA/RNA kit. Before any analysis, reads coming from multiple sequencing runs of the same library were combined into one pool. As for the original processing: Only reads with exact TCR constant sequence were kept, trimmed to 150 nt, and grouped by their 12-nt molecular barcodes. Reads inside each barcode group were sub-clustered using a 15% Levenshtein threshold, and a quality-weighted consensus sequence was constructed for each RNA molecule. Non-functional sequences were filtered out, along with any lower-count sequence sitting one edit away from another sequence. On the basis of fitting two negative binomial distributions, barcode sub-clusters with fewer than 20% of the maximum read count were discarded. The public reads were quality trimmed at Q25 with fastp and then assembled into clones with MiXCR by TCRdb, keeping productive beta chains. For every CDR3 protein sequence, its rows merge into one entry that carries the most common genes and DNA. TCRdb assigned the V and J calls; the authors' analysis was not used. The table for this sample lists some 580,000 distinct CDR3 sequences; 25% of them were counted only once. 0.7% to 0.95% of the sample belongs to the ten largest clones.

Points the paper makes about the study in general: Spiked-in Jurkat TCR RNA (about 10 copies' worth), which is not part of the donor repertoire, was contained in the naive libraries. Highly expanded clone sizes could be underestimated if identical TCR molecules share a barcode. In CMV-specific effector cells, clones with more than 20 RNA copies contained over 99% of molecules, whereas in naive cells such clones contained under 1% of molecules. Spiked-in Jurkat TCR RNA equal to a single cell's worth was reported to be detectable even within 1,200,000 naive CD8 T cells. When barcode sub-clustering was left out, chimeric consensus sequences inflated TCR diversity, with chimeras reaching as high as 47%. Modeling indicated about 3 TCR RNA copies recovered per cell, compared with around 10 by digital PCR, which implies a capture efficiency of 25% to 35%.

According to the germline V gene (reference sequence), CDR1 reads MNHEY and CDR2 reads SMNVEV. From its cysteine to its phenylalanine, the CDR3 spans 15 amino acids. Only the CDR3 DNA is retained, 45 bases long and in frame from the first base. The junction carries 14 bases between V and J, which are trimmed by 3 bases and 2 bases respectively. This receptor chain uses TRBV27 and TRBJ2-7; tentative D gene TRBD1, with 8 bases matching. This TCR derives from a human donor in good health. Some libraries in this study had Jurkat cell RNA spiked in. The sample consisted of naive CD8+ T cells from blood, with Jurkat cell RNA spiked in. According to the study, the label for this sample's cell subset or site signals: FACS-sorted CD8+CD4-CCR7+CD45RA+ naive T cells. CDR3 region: CASSFRGGQAYEQYF. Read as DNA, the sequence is TGTGCCAGCAGTTTCCGCGGGGGACAGGCCTACGAGCAGTACTTC.